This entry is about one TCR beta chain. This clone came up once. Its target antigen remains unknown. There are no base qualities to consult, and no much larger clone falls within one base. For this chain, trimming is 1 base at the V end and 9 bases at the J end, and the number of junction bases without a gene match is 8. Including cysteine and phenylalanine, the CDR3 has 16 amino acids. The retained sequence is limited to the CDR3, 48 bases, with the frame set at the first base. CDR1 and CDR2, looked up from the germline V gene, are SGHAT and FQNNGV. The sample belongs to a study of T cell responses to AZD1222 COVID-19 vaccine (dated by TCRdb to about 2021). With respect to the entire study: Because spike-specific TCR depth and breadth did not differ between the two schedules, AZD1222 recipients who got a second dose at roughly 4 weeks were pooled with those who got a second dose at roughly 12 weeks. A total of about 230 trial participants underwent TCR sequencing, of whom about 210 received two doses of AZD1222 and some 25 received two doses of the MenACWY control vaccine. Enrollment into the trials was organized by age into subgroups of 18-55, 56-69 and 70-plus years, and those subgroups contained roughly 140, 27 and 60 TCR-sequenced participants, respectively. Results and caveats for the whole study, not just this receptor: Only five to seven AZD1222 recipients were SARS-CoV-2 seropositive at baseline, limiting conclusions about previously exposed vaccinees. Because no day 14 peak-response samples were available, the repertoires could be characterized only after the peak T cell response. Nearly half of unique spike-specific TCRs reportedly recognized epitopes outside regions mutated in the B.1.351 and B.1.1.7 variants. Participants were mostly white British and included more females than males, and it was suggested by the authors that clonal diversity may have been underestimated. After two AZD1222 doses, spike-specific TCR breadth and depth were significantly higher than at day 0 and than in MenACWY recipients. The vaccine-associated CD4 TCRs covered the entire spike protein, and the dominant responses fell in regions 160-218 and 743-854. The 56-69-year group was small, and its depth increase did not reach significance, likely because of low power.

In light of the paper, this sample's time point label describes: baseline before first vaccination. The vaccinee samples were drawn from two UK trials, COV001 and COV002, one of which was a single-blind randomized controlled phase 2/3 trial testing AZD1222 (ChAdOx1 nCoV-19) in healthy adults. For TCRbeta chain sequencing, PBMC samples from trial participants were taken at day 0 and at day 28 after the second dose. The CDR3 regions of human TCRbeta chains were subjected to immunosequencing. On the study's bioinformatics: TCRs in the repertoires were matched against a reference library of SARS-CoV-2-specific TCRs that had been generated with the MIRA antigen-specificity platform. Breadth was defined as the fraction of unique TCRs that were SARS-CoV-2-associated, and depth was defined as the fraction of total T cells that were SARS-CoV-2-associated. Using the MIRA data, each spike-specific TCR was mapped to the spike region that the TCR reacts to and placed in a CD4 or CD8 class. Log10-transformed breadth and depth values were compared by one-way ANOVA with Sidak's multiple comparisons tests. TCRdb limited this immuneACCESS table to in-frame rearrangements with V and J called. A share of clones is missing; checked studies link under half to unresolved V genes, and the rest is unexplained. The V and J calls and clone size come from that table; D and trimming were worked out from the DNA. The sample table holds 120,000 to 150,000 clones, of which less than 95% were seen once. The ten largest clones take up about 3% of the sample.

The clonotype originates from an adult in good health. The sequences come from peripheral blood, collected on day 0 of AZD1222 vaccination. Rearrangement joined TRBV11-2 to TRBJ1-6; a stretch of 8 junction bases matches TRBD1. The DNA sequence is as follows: TGTGCCAGCAGCTTAGGGGGTCGACAGGGGAGTTCACCCCTCCACTTT. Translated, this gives CASSLGGRQGSSPLHF.